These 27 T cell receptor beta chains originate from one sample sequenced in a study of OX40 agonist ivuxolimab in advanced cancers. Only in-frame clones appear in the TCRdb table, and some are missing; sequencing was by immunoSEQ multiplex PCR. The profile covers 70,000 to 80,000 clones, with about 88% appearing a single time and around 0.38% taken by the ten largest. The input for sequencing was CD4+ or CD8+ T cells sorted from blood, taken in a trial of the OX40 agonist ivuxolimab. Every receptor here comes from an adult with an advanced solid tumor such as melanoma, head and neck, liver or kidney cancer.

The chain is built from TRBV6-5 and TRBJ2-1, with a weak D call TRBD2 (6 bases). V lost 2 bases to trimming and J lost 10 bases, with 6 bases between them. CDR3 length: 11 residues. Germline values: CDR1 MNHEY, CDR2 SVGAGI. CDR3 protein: CASSYGGEQFF. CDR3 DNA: TGTGCCAGCAGTTACGGAGGGGAGCAGTTCTTC.

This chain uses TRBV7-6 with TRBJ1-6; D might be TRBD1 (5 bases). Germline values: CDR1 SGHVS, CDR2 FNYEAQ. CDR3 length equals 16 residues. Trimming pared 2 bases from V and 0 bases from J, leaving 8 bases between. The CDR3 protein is CASSLRQSSYNSPLHF. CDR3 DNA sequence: TGTGCCAGCAGCTTAAGACAGAGCTCCTATAATTCACCCCTCCACTTT. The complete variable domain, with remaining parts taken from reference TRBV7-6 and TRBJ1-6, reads GAGVSQSPRYKVTKRGQDVALRCDPISGHVSLYWYRQALGQGPEFLTYFNYEAQQDKSGLPNDRFSAERPEGSISTLTIQRTEQRDSAMYRCASSLRQSSYNSPLHFGNGTRLTVT.

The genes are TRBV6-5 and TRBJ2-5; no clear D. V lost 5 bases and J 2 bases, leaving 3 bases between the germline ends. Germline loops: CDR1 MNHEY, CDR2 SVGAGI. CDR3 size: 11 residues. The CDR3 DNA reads TGTGCCAGCAGTCAACAAGAGACCCAGTACTTC. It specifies CASSQQETQYF.

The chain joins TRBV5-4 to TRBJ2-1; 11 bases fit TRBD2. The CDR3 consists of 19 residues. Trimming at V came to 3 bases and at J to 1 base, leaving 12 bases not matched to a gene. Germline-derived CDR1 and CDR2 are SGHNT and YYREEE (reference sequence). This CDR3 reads CASSSPSYSGRVSYNEQFF. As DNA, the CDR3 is TGTGCCAGCAGCTCCCCCTCTTATAGCGGGAGGGTATCCTACAATGAGCAGTTCTTC.

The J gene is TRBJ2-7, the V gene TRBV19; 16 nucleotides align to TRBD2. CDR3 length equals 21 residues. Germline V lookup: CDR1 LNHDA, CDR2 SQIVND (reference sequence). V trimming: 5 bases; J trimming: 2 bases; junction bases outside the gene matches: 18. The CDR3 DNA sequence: TGTGCCAGTAGTCCCGGGGGACTAGCGGGAGGGCCTGGGACTGGGCCCTACGAGCAGTACTTC. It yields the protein CASSPGGLAGGPGTGPYEQYF.

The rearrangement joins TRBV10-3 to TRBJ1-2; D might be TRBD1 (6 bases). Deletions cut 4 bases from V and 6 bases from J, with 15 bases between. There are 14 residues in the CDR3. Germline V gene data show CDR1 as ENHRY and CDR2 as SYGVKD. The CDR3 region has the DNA TGTGCCATCAGTGTCGGAGGGGGGGTGCATGGCTACACCTTC. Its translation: CAISVGGGVHGYTF.

The CDR3: CASSTYRGVAGELFF. The CDR3 DNA is TGTGCCAGCAGCACATACAGGGGGGTGGCCGGGGAGCTGTTTTTT. The V and J genes are TRBV7-2 and TRBJ2-2; 8 positions match TRBD1. The CDR3 spans 15 residues. Per germline, CDR1 SGHTA and CDR2 FQGNSA. The V gene end was trimmed by 5 bases and the J gene end by 6 bases; junction bases not matched to a gene: 8.

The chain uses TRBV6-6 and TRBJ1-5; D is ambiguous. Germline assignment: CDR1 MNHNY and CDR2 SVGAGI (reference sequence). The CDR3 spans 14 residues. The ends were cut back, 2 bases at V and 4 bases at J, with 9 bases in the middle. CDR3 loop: CASSYSRVNQPQHF. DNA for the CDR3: TGTGCCAGCAGTTACAGCCGGGTTAATCAGCCCCAGCATTTT.

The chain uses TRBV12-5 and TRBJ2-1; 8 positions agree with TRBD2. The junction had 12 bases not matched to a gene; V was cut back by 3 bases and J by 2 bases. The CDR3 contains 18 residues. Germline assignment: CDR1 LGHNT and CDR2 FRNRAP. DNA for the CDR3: TGTGCTAGTGGTTTAGAGCGGGAGCCTGCTTTTCCCTACAATGAGCAGTTCTTC. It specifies CASGLEREPAFPYNEQFF. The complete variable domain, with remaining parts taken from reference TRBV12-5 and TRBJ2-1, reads DARVTQTPRHKVTEMGQEVTMRCQPILGHNTVFWYRQTMMQGLELLAYFRNRAPLDDSGMPKDRFSAEMPDATLATLKIQPSEPRDSAVYFCASGLEREPAFPYNEQFFGPGTRLTVL.

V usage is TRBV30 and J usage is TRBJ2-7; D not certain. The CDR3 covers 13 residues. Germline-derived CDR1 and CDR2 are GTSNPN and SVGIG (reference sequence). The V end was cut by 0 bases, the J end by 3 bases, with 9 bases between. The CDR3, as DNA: TGTGCCTGGAGTGTGAACAGATTCTACGAGCAGTACTTC. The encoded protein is CAWSVNRFYEQYF.

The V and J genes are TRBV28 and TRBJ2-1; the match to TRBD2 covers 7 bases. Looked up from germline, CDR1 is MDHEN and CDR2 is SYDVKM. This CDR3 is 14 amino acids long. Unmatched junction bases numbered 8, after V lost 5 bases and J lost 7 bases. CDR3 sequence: CASSTSGRVNEQFF. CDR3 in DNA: TGTGCCAGCAGTACCTCAGGGAGGGTGAATGAGCAGTTCTTC.

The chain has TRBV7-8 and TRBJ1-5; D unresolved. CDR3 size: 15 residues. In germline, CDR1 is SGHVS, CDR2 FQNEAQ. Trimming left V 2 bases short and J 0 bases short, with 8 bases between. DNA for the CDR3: TGTGCCAGCAGCTTATCGACTTTTAGCAATCAGCCCCAGCATTTT. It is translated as CASSLSTFSNQPQHF. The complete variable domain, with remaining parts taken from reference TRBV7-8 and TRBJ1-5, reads GAGVSQSPRYKVAKRGQDVALRCDPISGHVSLFWYQQALGQGPEFLTYFQNEAQLDKSGLPSDRFFAERPEGSVSTLKIQRTQQEDSAVYLCASSLSTFSNQPQHFGDGTRLSIL.

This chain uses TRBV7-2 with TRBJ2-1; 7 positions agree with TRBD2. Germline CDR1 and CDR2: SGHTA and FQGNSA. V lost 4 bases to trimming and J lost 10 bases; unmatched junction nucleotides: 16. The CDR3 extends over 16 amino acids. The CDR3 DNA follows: TGTGCCAGCAGCTCTAGTGGGCGGGAGCGGTCCTTGGAGCAGTTCTTC. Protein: CASSSSGRERSLEQFF.

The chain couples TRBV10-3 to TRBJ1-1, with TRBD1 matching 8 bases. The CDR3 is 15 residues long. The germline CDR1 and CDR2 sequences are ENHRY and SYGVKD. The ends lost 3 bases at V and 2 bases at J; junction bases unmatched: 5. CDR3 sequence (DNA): TGTGCCATCAGTGACCCGGGACAGGTTAACACTGAAGCTTTCTTT. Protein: CAISDPGQVNTEAFF.

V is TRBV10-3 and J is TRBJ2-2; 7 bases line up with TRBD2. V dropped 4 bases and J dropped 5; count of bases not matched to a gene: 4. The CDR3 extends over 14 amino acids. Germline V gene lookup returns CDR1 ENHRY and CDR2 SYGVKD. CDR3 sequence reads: CAISVEGGTGELFF. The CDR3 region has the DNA TGTGCCATCAGTGTGGAGGGAGGGACCGGGGAGCTGTTTTTT.

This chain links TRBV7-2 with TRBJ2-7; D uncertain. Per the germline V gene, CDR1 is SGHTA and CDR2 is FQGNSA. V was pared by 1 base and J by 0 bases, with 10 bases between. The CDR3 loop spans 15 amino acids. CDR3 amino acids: CASSLEALRSYEQYF. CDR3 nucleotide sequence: TGTGCCAGCAGCTTAGAGGCGCTCCGCTCCTACGAGCAGTACTTC.

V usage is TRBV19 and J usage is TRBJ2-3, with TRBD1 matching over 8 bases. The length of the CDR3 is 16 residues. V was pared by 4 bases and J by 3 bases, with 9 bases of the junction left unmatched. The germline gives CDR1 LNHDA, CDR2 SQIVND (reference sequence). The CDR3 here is CASSTSDRAGTDTQYF. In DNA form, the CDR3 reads TGTGCCAGTAGTACATCGGACAGGGCCGGGACAGATACGCAGTATTTT.

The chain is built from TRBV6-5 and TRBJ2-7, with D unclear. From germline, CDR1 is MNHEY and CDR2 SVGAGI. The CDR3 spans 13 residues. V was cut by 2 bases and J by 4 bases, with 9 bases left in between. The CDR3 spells CASSYVKGYEQYF. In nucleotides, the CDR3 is TGTGCCAGCAGTTACGTCAAGGGTTACGAGCAGTACTTC.

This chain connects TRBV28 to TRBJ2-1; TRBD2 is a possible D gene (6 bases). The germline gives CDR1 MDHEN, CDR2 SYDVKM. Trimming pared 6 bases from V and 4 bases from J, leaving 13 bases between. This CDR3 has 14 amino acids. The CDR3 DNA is TGTGCCAGCAGGATAGAGGAGGGGTACAATGAGCAGTTCTTC. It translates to CASRIEEGYNEQFF. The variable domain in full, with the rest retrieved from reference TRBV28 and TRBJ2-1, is DVKVTQSSRYLVKRTGEKVFLECVQDMDHENMFWYRQDPGLGLRLIYFSYDVKMKEKGDIPEGYSVSREKKERFSLILESASTNQTSMYLCASRIEEGYNEQFFGPGTRLTVL.

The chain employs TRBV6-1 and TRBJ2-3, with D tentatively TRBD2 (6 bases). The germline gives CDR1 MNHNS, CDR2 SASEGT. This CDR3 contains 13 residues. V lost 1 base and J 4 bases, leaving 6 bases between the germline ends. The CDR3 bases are TGTGCCAGCAGTGAAGGGGGGGCAGATACGCAGTATTTT. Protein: CASSEGGADTQYF.

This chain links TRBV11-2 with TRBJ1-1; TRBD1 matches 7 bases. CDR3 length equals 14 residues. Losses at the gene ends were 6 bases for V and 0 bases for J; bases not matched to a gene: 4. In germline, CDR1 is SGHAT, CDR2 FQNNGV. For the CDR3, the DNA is TGTGCCAGCAGTCCCGACAGGGTGAACACTGAAGCTTTCTTT. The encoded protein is CASSPDRVNTEAFF.

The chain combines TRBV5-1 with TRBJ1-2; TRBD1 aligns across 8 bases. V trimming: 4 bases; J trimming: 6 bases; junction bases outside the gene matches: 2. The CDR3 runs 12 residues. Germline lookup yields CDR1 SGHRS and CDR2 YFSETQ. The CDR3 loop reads CASSLDRDGYTF. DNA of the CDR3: TGCGCCAGCAGCCTGGACAGGGATGGCTACACCTTC.

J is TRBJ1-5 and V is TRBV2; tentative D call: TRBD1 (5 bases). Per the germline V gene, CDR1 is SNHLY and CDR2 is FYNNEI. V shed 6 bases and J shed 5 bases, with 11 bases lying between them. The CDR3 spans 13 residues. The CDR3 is CASRADIHQPQHF. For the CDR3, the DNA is TGTGCCAGCAGGGCGGACATACATCAGCCCCAGCATTTT. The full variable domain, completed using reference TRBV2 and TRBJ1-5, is EPEVTQTPSHQVTQMGQEVILRCVPISNHLYFYWYRQILGQKVEFLVSFYNNEISEKSEIFDDQFSVERPDGSNFTLKIRSTKLEDSAMYFCASRADIHQPQHFGDGTRLSIL.

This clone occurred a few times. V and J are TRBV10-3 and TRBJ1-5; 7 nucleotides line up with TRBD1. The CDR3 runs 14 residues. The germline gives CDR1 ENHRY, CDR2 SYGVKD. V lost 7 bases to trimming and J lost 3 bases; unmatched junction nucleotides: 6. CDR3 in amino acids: CAIKDGTANQPQHF. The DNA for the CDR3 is TGTGCCATCAAGGACGGGACAGCCAATCAGCCCCAGCATTTT.

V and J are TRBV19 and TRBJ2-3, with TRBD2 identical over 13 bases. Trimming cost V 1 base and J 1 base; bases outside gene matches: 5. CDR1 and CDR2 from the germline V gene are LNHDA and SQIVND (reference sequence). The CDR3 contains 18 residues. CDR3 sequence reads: CASSIGLAGGRGTDTQYF. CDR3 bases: TGTGCCAGTAGTATAGGACTAGCGGGAGGCCGCGGCACAGATACGCAGTATTTT.

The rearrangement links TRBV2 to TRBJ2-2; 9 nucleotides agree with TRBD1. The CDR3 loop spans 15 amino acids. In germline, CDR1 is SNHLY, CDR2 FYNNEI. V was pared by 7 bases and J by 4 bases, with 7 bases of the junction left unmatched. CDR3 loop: CASKGQGGRTGELFF. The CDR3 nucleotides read TGTGCCAGCAAGGGACAGGGAGGACGCACCGGGGAGCTGTTTTTT.

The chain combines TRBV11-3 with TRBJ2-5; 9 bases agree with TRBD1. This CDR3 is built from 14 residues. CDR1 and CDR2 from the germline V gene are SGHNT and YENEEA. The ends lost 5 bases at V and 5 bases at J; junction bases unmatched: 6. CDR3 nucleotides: TGTGCCAGCAGCCAAGACAGGGGGATTGAGACCCAGTACTTC. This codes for CASSQDRGIETQYF.